This TCR beta chain was sequenced during a study of regulatory T cells in long-lasting Graves disease. Documented time point: persistent/refractory GD, antithyroid drugs over 5 years with positive TRAb. From PBMCs, RNA was extracted and then used to make the TCR library. This clonotype was observed a few times. Its target is unknown. iRepertoire HTBI primers and Arm-PCR of CDR3 regions built TCR beta libraries. Source study methods: Identified across the samples were 50 to 70 TRBV segments and roughly 14 TRBJ segments. TCRdb independently ran MiXCR on the multiplex PCR reads; one entry per CDR3 protein. Clone size and V and J calls follow TCRdb, not the original study. The repertoire consists of a few hundred thousand distinct CDR3 sequences, with around 21% occurring once and the leading ten covering approximately 60%. The study's findings and limits: Persistent cases of Graves' showed reduced TCR diversity relative to newly diagnosed patients.

The source is a female donor with Graves disease. Sample: peripheral blood mononuclear cells (PBMCs), taken when the disease was refractory, from a patient treated with antithyroid drugs.

The CDR3 loop is CASSQSGTAKNIQYF. The CDR3 DNA is TGTGCCAGCAGCCAGTCCGGGACAGCCAAAAACATTCAGTACTTC. The chain combines TRBV3-1 with TRBJ2-4, with D possibly called TRBD1 or TRBD2 (5 bases each). This CDR3 is 15 amino acids long. Per the germline V gene, CDR1 is LGHDT and CDR2 is YNNKEL (reference sequence). The ends were cut back, 3 bases at V and 0 bases at J, with 9 bases in the middle.